Listed below are T cell receptor beta chains from one sample, sequenced in a study of cytomegalovirus exposure and HLA in healthy donors. Measured with immunoSEQ multiplex PCR; TCRdb has only the in-frame clones, and not every one. The sample holds about 61,000 clones; about 90% are singletons and the top ten take less than 1.6%. Input material: PBMCs. The receptors originated from a man between 25 and 39 years old in good health and CMV-seropositive. Both conserved end residues are part of each CDR3. Fields, in order: CDR3 DNA, CDR3 protein, clone size, D gene, V gene, J gene. D genes are given only for firm matches. Some rows have no size entry. The others give once, few or many, or a class for an expanded clone.

CDR3 DNA: TGTGCCAGCAGTTTAAAAGCCCCGGGAGCTTTCTTT; CDR3 protein: CASSLKAPGAFF; clone size: -; D gene: -; V gene: TRBV28; J gene: TRBJ1-1
CDR3 DNA: TGTGCCAGTAGTATAGAGGTTGAGGGAGGCTACACCTTC; CDR3 protein: CASSIEVEGGYTF; clone size: once; D gene: -; V gene: TRBV19; J gene: TRBJ1-2
CDR3 DNA: TGTGCCTGGAAAAGGCTAGCGGGAGGGTCCGCAGATACGCAGTATTTT; CDR3 protein: CAWKRLAGGSADTQYF; clone size: -; D gene: TRBD2; V gene: TRBV30; J gene: TRBJ2-3
CDR3 DNA: TGCAGCGTTGAGCCCCGGACGGAGGGGCGAGTGTGGGACGCCTCCTACAATGAGCAGTTCTTC; CDR3 protein: CSVEPRTEGRVWDASYNEQFF; clone size: -; D gene: -; V gene: TRBV29-1; J gene: TRBJ2-1
CDR3 DNA: TGTGCCAGTAGTCCTTCTCCCGGAGGTCATAACTATGGCTACACCTTC; CDR3 protein: CASSPSPGGHNYGYTF; clone size: -; D gene: -; V gene: TRBV19; J gene: TRBJ1-2
CDR3 DNA: TGTGCCAGCAAGCGCCACACCGGGGAGCTGTTTTTT; CDR3 protein: CASKRHTGELFF; clone size: -; D gene: -; V gene: TRBV6-5; J gene: TRBJ2-2
CDR3 DNA: TGCGCCAGCAGCTTGGTTAGCCAAGAGACCCAGTACTTC; CDR3 protein: CASSLVSQETQYF; clone size: -; D gene: -; V gene: TRBV5-1; J gene: TRBJ2-5
CDR3 DNA: TGTGCCACCAGCAGAGATTGGGCAGATGGCTACACCTTC; CDR3 protein: CATSRDWADGYTF; clone size: -; D gene: -; V gene: TRBV15; J gene: TRBJ1-2
CDR3 DNA: TGCGCCAGCAGCTTAGCGGAGGTAGAGACCCAGTACTTC; CDR3 protein: CASSLAEVETQYF; clone size: -; D gene: -; V gene: TRBV5-1; J gene: TRBJ2-5
CDR3 DNA: TGTGCCAGCAGTTACGCGGGGGACCCTTACGAGCAGTACTTC; CDR3 protein: CASSYAGDPYEQYF; clone size: few; D gene: TRBD2; V gene: TRBV6-5; J gene: TRBJ2-7
CDR3 DNA: TGCAGCGTTGATTCACTAGCGGGAGGCCTATACAATGAGCAGTTCTTC; CDR3 protein: CSVDSLAGGLYNEQFF; clone size: -; D gene: TRBD2; V gene: TRBV29-1; J gene: TRBJ2-1
CDR3 DNA: TGTGCCAGCACCCTAGACAGGGGATCCTACGAGCAGTACTTC; CDR3 protein: CASTLDRGSYEQYF; clone size: -; D gene: TRBD1; V gene: TRBV5-4; J gene: TRBJ2-7
CDR3 DNA: TGTGCCAGCTCACCCCCCCAGGGACTGATAAACACCGGGGAGCTGTTTTTT; CDR3 protein: CASSPPQGLINTGELFF; clone size: -; D gene: -; V gene: TRBV18; J gene: TRBJ2-2
CDR3 DNA: TGTGCCAGCAGGGGCCTTGACAAAAACATTCAGTACTTC; CDR3 protein: CASRGLDKNIQYF; clone size: -; D gene: -; V gene: TRBV2; J gene: TRBJ2-4
CDR3 DNA: TGTGCCAGCAGCCAAGATCAAGAAAGGTGGGAGGGCTACACCTTC; CDR3 protein: CASSQDQERWEGYTF; clone size: -; D gene: -; V gene: TRBV4-2; J gene: TRBJ1-2
CDR3 DNA: TGTGCTAGTGGCCATCGGACAGGGCCCTACGAGCAGTACTTC; CDR3 protein: CASGHRTGPYEQYF; clone size: few; D gene: TRBD1; V gene: TRBV12-5; J gene: TRBJ2-7
CDR3 DNA: TGTGCCACCAGCAGAGATCAGTACGGGCCAGGGTTGAACACTGAAGCTTTCTTT; CDR3 protein: CATSRDQYGPGLNTEAFF; clone size: -; D gene: -; V gene: TRBV15; J gene: TRBJ1-1
CDR3 DNA: TGTGCCAGCAGTGATATTATTAGACAGATAAGCTATGGCTACACCTTC; CDR3 protein: CASSDIIRQISYGYTF; clone size: -; D gene: -; V gene: TRBV6-1; J gene: TRBJ1-2
CDR3 DNA: TGCAGCGTTGCCTTGACAGGGGAGGCCGGGGAGCTGTTTTTT; CDR3 protein: CSVALTGEAGELFF; clone size: -; D gene: TRBD1; V gene: TRBV29-1; J gene: TRBJ2-2
CDR3 DNA: TGTGCCAGCAGTTACTCCTTGGGACAGAACCCGCACGGGCAGTACTTC; CDR3 protein: CASSYSLGQNPHGQYF; clone size: -; D gene: TRBD1; V gene: TRBV6-5; J gene: TRBJ2-7
CDR3 DNA: TGTGCCAGCAGCTTAGCGTCAGGGGGTGGAGGCTACACCTTC; CDR3 protein: CASSLASGGGGYTF; clone size: -; D gene: TRBD1; V gene: TRBV7-8; J gene: TRBJ1-2
CDR3 DNA: TGTGCCAGCAGCCTAAGACAGGGGGCCAACGAGCAGTACTTC; CDR3 protein: CASSLRQGANEQYF; clone size: -; D gene: TRBD1; V gene: TRBV11-3; J gene: TRBJ2-7
CDR3 DNA: TGTGCCAGCAGCTCTACCGGGACAGCGGAGACCCAGTACTTC; CDR3 protein: CASSSTGTAETQYF; clone size: -; D gene: TRBD1; V gene: TRBV5-4; J gene: TRBJ2-5
CDR3 DNA: TGTGCCAGCAGCTTAGATAGGACTAGCGGGAGTTACGGGGAGACCCAGTACTTC; CDR3 protein: CASSLDRTSGSYGETQYF; clone size: -; D gene: TRBD2; V gene: TRBV7-9; J gene: TRBJ2-5
CDR3 DNA: TGTGCCAGCAGTTCACCCAAAGAGACTGAAGCTTTCTTT; CDR3 protein: CASSSPKETEAFF; clone size: -; D gene: -; V gene: TRBV6-5; J gene: TRBJ1-1
CDR3 DNA: TGCAGCGCTGACAGGGGGAACATTCAGTACTTC; CDR3 protein: CSADRGNIQYF; clone size: -; D gene: TRBD1; V gene: TRBV29-1; J gene: TRBJ2-4
CDR3 DNA: TGTGCCAGCAGACCCCTTCTAGTAACCAATGAGCAGTTCTTC; CDR3 protein: CASRPLLVTNEQFF; clone size: -; D gene: -; V gene: TRBV6-5; J gene: TRBJ2-1
CDR3 DNA: TGTGCCAGTACTGACAGAGTTTCCACCGGGGAGCTGTTTTTT; CDR3 protein: CASTDRVSTGELFF; clone size: once; D gene: -; V gene: TRBV19; J gene: TRBJ2-2
CDR3 DNA: TGTGCCAGCAGCCAGGGGGTGAACACTGAAGCTTTCTTT; CDR3 protein: CASSQGVNTEAFF; clone size: -; D gene: TRBD1; V gene: TRBV7-9; J gene: TRBJ1-1
CDR3 DNA: TGTGCCAGCAGTGAACGGTCAGGGCCGACCTACGAGCAGTACTTC; CDR3 protein: CASSERSGPTYEQYF; clone size: -; D gene: -; V gene: TRBV6-1; J gene: TRBJ2-7
CDR3 DNA: TGTGCCAGCAGGTTGGGACAACGGAGAACTGAAGCTTTCTTT; CDR3 protein: CASRLGQRRTEAFF; clone size: -; D gene: -; V gene: TRBV6-5; J gene: TRBJ1-1
CDR3 DNA: TGTGCCAGCAGCTTAGGGAGGACCACCTACGAGCAGTACTTC; CDR3 protein: CASSLGRTTYEQYF; clone size: -; D gene: -; V gene: TRBV11-2; J gene: TRBJ2-7
CDR3 DNA: TGTGCCAGCAGTGAAGACTACCTACACAATGAGCAGTTCTTC; CDR3 protein: CASSEDYLHNEQFF; clone size: once; D gene: -; V gene: TRBV25-1; J gene: TRBJ2-1
CDR3 DNA: TGTGCCAGCAGCGTTAGGAGCGGGAGGTACGAGCAGTACTTC; CDR3 protein: CASSVRSGRYEQYF; clone size: -; D gene: TRBD2; V gene: TRBV28; J gene: TRBJ2-7
CDR3 DNA: TGTGCCAGCAGTGAAGCTAGCGGGAGCTGGAAGACCCAGTACTTC; CDR3 protein: CASSEASGSWKTQYF; clone size: -; D gene: TRBD2; V gene: TRBV2; J gene: TRBJ2-5
CDR3 DNA: TGCGCCAGCAGAATAGATGCAACTAATGAAAAACTGTTTTTT; CDR3 protein: CASRIDATNEKLFF; clone size: -; D gene: -; V gene: TRBV5-1; J gene: TRBJ1-4
CDR3 DNA: TGTGCCAGCAGCTCCTACAGGGAGGGCACTGAAGCTTTCTTT; CDR3 protein: CASSSYREGTEAFF; clone size: once; D gene: -; V gene: TRBV7-9; J gene: TRBJ1-1
CDR3 DNA: TGCGCCAGCAGGACAGTTACAGATACGCAGTATTTT; CDR3 protein: CASRTVTDTQYF; clone size: -; D gene: -; V gene: TRBV23-1; J gene: TRBJ2-3
CDR3 DNA: TGTGCCAGCAGTTCCCCTAGCGGGACCTACAATGAGCAGTTCTTC; CDR3 protein: CASSSPSGTYNEQFF; clone size: few; D gene: TRBD2; V gene: TRBV28; J gene: TRBJ2-1
CDR3 DNA: TGTGCCAGTAGTCTCAACACGGGAGGGAAAGAGCAGTACTTC; CDR3 protein: CASSLNTGGKEQYF; clone size: -; D gene: TRBD2; V gene: TRBV19; J gene: TRBJ2-7
CDR3 DNA: TGTGCCAGCAGCTTAAGGGGACTCGGGAACACTGAAGCTTTCTTT; CDR3 protein: CASSLRGLGNTEAFF; clone size: -; D gene: -; V gene: TRBV11-3; J gene: TRBJ1-1
CDR3 DNA: TGTGCCAGCAGCGTAGCTTCCGGGAGGGGCACCGGGGAGCTGTTTTTT; CDR3 protein: CASSVASGRGTGELFF; clone size: -; D gene: TRBD2; V gene: TRBV9; J gene: TRBJ2-2
CDR3 DNA: TGTGCCAGCAGCTTAATAGCGGGGGGGAACACCGGGGAGCTGTTTTTT; CDR3 protein: CASSLIAGGNTGELFF; clone size: -; D gene: TRBD2; V gene: TRBV7-3; J gene: TRBJ2-2
CDR3 DNA: TGCGCCAGCAGCTTGGGGGGGGACCACTCCTACAATGAGCAGTTCTTC; CDR3 protein: CASSLGGDHSYNEQFF; clone size: few; D gene: -; V gene: TRBV5-1; J gene: TRBJ2-1
CDR3 DNA: TGCGCCAGCAGCCGCCTTCGGGACAGGGGATCGGGTGAGCAGTTCTTC; CDR3 protein: CASSRLRDRGSGEQFF; clone size: -; D gene: TRBD1; V gene: TRBV5-1; J gene: TRBJ2-1
CDR3 DNA: TGTGCCAGCAGTCCTACAGAGACAGGGTGCGAACAGTTCTTC; CDR3 protein: CASSPTETGCEQFF; clone size: -; D gene: TRBD1; V gene: TRBV2; J gene: TRBJ2-1
CDR3 DNA: TGTGCCAGCACCCTCAGCGGTTTAGCCAAAAACATTCAGTACTTC; CDR3 protein: CASTLSGLAKNIQYF; clone size: -; D gene: -; V gene: TRBV11-2; J gene: TRBJ2-4
CDR3 DNA: TGTGCCAGCAGCTTAAGGGAGAGGACTGAAGCTTTCTTT; CDR3 protein: CASSLRERTEAFF; clone size: -; D gene: -; V gene: TRBV7-9; J gene: TRBJ1-1
CDR3 DNA: TGTGCCAGCAGCTTGACCTTGGGCAGTCAATCACCCCTCCACTTT; CDR3 protein: CASSLTLGSQSPLHF; clone size: few; D gene: -; V gene: TRBV5-6; J gene: TRBJ1-6
CDR3 DNA: TGTGCCAGCAGTTTATCTCCAGATTTCCAGCCCCAGCATTTT; CDR3 protein: CASSLSPDFQPQHF; clone size: -; D gene: -; V gene: TRBV27; J gene: TRBJ1-5
CDR3 DNA: TGTGCCAGCAGTGAATATAATAAACAGGGGACAGATACGCAGTATTTT; CDR3 protein: CASSEYNKQGTDTQYF; clone size: -; D gene: TRBD1; V gene: TRBV25-1; J gene: TRBJ2-3